Listed here are 21 T cell receptor beta chains from one sample, sequenced in a study of OX40 agonist ivuxolimab in advanced cancers. TCRdb keeps only in-frame clones here, not all; method: immunoSEQ multiplex PCR. Here the sample spans over 45,000 clones, around nine tenths being singletons. Specimen: CD4+ or CD8+ T cells sorted from blood, collected in a trial of the OX40 agonist ivuxolimab. The source of these receptors is an adult with an advanced solid tumor such as melanoma, head and neck, liver or kidney cancer.

V gene TRBV7-3 combines with J gene TRBJ1-1; possible D gene TRBD1, 5 bases. V was pared by 2 bases and J by 1 base, with 5 bases between. This CDR3 spans 13 amino acids. CDR1 is SGHTA and CDR2 is FQGTGA in the germline V gene. The CDR3 nucleotides read TGTGCCAGCAGCTTAGGACAGAACACTGAAGCTTTCTTT. Translated, it gives CASSLGQNTEAFF.

The CDR3: CASSISEGNTEAFF. The CDR3 region has the DNA TGTGCCAGCAGTATCTCCGAGGGAAACACTGAAGCTTTCTTT. This chain joins TRBV6-6 and TRBJ1-1; no firm D call. Germline assignment: CDR1 MNHNY and CDR2 SVGAGI (reference sequence). The CDR3 covers 14 residues. Trimming left V 5 bases short and J 2 bases short, with 12 bases between.

This clone was seen just once. This chain links TRBV10-2 with TRBJ1-2; TRBD1 might be the D (6 bases). Per germline, CDR1 WSHSY and CDR2 SAAADI. This CDR3 region has 14 residues. Trimming left V 5 bases short and J 4 bases short, with 14 bases between. Here the CDR3 DNA reads TGCGCCAGCAGTTCCGGGACAACAATCTATGGCTACACCTTC. Translated, it gives CASSSGTTIYGYTF.

V usage is TRBV27 and J usage is TRBJ2-5; D may be TRBD1 (6 bases). V was shortened by 6 bases and J by 3 bases, with 11 bases between the two germline ends. There are 13 residues in the CDR3. Germline V gives CDR1 MNHEY, CDR2 SMNVEV (reference sequence). Written as DNA, the CDR3 is TGTGCCAGCAGACGGACAGCTAAAGAGACCCAGTACTTC. Translation gives CASRRTAKETQYF.

The V and J genes are TRBV5-1 and TRBJ2-6, with TRBD1 matching over 9 bases. J gave up 4 bases and V 4 bases, and 6 bases lay outside the gene matches. Germline V CDR1 and CDR2: SGHRS, YFSETQ. This CDR3 has 16 residues. The DNA for the CDR3 is TGCGCCAGCAGCGCGGGACAGGGACGGGGGGCCAACGTCCTGACTTTC. Translation: CASSAGQGRGANVLTF. Full variable domain (outside the CDR3, taken from reference TRBV5-1 and TRBJ2-6): KAGVTQTPRYLIKTRGQQVTLSCSPISGHRSVSWYQQTPGQGLQFLFEYFSETQRNKGNFPGRFSGRQFSNSRSEMNVSTLELGDSALYLCASSAGQGRGANVLTFGAGSRLTVL.

The CDR3 reads CASSIVTGTEAFF. The CDR3 DNA follows: TGTGCCAGTAGTATTGTGACAGGGACTGAAGCTTTCTTT. The chain has TRBV19 and TRBJ1-1; TRBD1 aligns across 7 bases. The CDR3 covers 13 residues. Germline CDR1 LNHDA, CDR2 SQIVND (reference sequence). Trimming at V came to 3 bases and at J to 5 bases, leaving 3 bases not matched to a gene.

The chain is built from TRBV6-1 and TRBJ1-2; no clear D. CDR3 length equals 12 residues. V lost 6 bases and J lost 4, with 9 bases in between. Germline V lookup: CDR1 MNHNS, CDR2 SASEGT. This CDR3 reads CASRENSYGYTF. The CDR3 region has the DNA TGTGCCAGCAGGGAAAACAGCTATGGCTACACCTTC.

The chain is built from TRBV18 and TRBJ1-5, with a tentative D call TRBD1 (6 bases). V was shortened by 5 bases and J by 2 bases, with 13 bases between the two germline ends. The CDR3 contains 15 residues. Germline CDR1 and CDR2: KGHSH and LQKENI. CDR3 sequence reads: CASSGEGVGNQPQHF. CDR3 coding DNA: TGTGCCAGCTCAGGCGAGGGGGTTGGCAATCAGCCCCAGCATTTT. Combining the CDR3 with reference TRBV18 and TRBJ1-5 gives the whole variable domain NAGVMQNPRHLVRRRGQEARLRCSPMKGHSHVYWYRQLPEEGLKFMVYLQKENIIDESGMPKERFSAEFPKEGPSILRIQQVVRGDSAAYFCASSGEGVGNQPQHFGDGTRLSIL.

The genes are TRBV7-8 and TRBJ2-1, with 8 bases aligning to TRBD2. The ends lost 4 bases at V and 6 bases at J; junction bases unmatched: 2. Looked up from germline, CDR1 is SGHVS and CDR2 is FQNEAQ. The CDR3 is 13 residues long. CDR3 nucleotide sequence: TGTGCCAGCAGCTCTACTAGCGGCAATGAGCAGTTCTTC. Translated, it gives CASSSTSGNEQFF. Using reference TRBV7-8 and TRBJ2-1 for the parts outside the CDR3, the full variable domain is GAGVSQSPRYKVAKRGQDVALRCDPISGHVSLFWYQQALGQGPEFLTYFQNEAQLDKSGLPSDRFFAERPEGSVSTLKIQRTQQEDSAVYLCASSSTSGNEQFFGPGTRLTVL.

The chain uses TRBV30 and TRBJ2-3; 9 nucleotides align to TRBD2. CDR1 is GTSNPN and CDR2 is SVGIG in the germline V gene (reference sequence). Unmatched junction bases numbered 2, after V lost 6 bases and J lost 1 base. The CDR3 is 13 residues long. CDR3 bases: TGTGCCTGTATAGCGGGGGGCACAGATACGCAGTATTTT. Its protein product is CACIAGGTDTQYF.

The chain couples TRBV19 to TRBJ2-7; 9 nucleotides match TRBD1. The CDR3 sequence is 16 residues long. The germline V gene has CDR1 LNHDA and CDR2 SQIVND (reference sequence). The trim removed 4 bases at V and 2 bases at J, leaving 9 bases unmatched. CDR3 coding DNA: TGTGCCAGTAGTAAAGAGGGACAGGGAGGGACCTACGAGCAGTACTTC. Translated, it gives CASSKEGQGGTYEQYF.

V usage is TRBV30 and J usage is TRBJ2-1, with 8 bases fitting TRBD2. Germline trimming cut 5 bases from V and 5 bases from J; bases unmatched to any gene: 8. The CDR3 totals 14 residues. Germline lookup yields CDR1 GTSNPN and CDR2 SVGIG (reference sequence). CDR3 in amino acids: CAWSGSGTDNEQFF. The CDR3 DNA reads as TGTGCCTGGTCGGGTAGCGGGACCGACAATGAGCAGTTCTTC.

The rearrangement joins TRBV28 to TRBJ2-4; 7 nucleotides match TRBD2. The CDR3 runs to 15 residues. Trimming took 5 bases from V and 3 from J; bases not matched to a gene: 7. CDR1 MDHEN and CDR2 SYDVKM come from the germline V gene. The CDR3 here is CASSRGGSGKNIQYF. The CDR3, as DNA: TGTGCCAGCAGTCGCGGGGGTAGCGGCAAAAACATTCAGTACTTC.

J is TRBJ2-7 and V is TRBV5-1; 8 nucleotides line up with TRBD1. Germline V gives CDR1 SGHRS, CDR2 YFSETQ. J gave up 4 bases and V 1 base, and 7 bases lay outside the gene matches. This CDR3 comprises 15 residues. The CDR3 sequence is CASSLLQGASYEQYF. CDR3 nucleotides: TGCGCCAGCAGCTTGCTCCAGGGGGCGTCGTACGAGCAGTACTTC.

This clone was recorded a few times. The chain is built from TRBV2 and TRBJ2-1; 9 positions agree with TRBD2. Germline V gene data show CDR1 as SNHLY and CDR2 as FYNNEI. The CDR3 consists of 15 residues. V was pared by 2 bases and J by 7 bases, with 6 bases of the junction left unmatched. Here the CDR3 reads CASSERTSEKNEQFF. CDR3 in DNA: TGTGCCAGCAGTGAAAGGACTAGCGAGAAAAATGAGCAGTTCTTC.

The CDR3 here is CASSGGLAGVGEQYF. DNA for the CDR3: TGTGCCAGCAGCGGGGGACTAGCGGGAGTAGGAGAGCAGTACTTC. The chain links TRBV9 to TRBJ2-7; TRBD2 agrees at 14 bases. Germline V CDR1 and CDR2: SGDLS, YYNGEE. This CDR3 has 15 residues. V lost 3 bases to trimming and J lost 7 bases; unmatched junction nucleotides: 6.

The chain recombines TRBV7-8 with TRBJ2-7; TRBD1 aligns across 9 bases. The germline CDR1 and CDR2 sequences are SGHVS and FQNEAQ. The V segment lost 3 bases and the J segment 9 bases; nucleotides outside the gene matches: 6. The CDR3 sequence is 13 residues long. In DNA form, the CDR3 reads TGTGCCAGCAGCTTCCGGGACAGGGATGGGCAGTACTTC. This codes for CASSFRDRDGQYF.

This clone was detected only once. CDR3 sequence: CASSLRGPWDTEAFF. Written as DNA, the CDR3 is TGCGCCAGCAGCCTTCGTGGGCCCTGGGACACTGAAGCTTTCTTT. This sequence joins TRBV5-1 and TRBJ1-1; D gene unclear. V lost 4 bases and J 3 bases, leaving 16 bases between the germline ends. CDR1 and CDR2 (germline): SGHRS, YFSETQ. This CDR3 region has 15 residues.

The chain recombines TRBV11-2 with TRBJ2-5; 9 nucleotides line up with TRBD2. Germline lookup yields CDR1 SGHAT and CDR2 FQNNGV. The CDR3 covers 12 residues. The DNA for the CDR3 is TGTGGAAGTAGCGGGAGCGGAGAGACCCAGTACTTC. Amino acids: CGSSGSGETQYF.

V gene TRBV28 combines with J gene TRBJ2-7, with 8 bases identical to TRBD1. This CDR3 has 13 residues. Germline V lookup: CDR1 MDHEN, CDR2 SYDVKM. Trimming removed 6 bases from V and 3 bases from J; junction bases left unmatched: 4. CDR3 sequence (DNA): TGTGCCAGCAGAGGGGACAGGAGCTACGAGCAGTACTTC. The encoded protein is CASRGDRSYEQYF.

The V gene is TRBV30, the J gene TRBJ2-1; 7 bases are a match to TRBD2. The CDR3 spans 16 residues. Germline V CDR1 and CDR2: GTSNPN, SVGIG (reference sequence). V lost 1 base and J lost 8; bases outside the gene matches: 14. DNA for the CDR3: TGTGCCTGGAGTGGGACATCTAGCGGCGTGGTCGATGAGCAGTTCTTC. This translates into CAWSGTSSGVVDEQFF.